These T cell receptor beta chains were read from a single sample in a study of cytomegalovirus exposure and HLA in healthy donors. Method: immunoSEQ multiplex PCR; TCRdb's copy keeps in-frame clones and lacks some. The table shows tens of thousands of clones, with about 93% occurring only once. Sequenced: PBMCs. The receptors shown here come from a woman under 30 in good health and CMV-seronegative. Both conserved end residues are trimmed from each CDR3. Clone size is stated in some rows and not others, as once, few, many or a class when expanded.

V gene,clone size,J gene,CDR3 protein
TRBV4-1,once,TRBJ2-5,ASSRSGLPYQETQY
TRBV28,-,TRBJ2-7,ASIAGQGTGEQY
TRBV27,-,TRBJ2-7,ASSSKRGLSYEQY
TRBV18,once,TRBJ1-3,ASSPMGASGNTIY
TRBV5-1,-,TRBJ2-5,ASSLDSSSGTQY
TRBV11-2,-,TRBJ2-7,ASSFGLGGGIGGYEQY
TRBV7-2,-,TRBJ2-5,ASSLVGLEYQETQY
TRBV5-5,-,TRBJ1-1,ASSHPGLPPAEAF
TRBV5-1,-,TRBJ1-4,ASSFLGRVEEKLF
TRBV4-3,-,TRBJ1-2,ASSQEPRLYGYT
TRBV7-2,-,TRBJ2-2,ASSLITGTQNTGELF
TRBV5-5,-,TRBJ2-7,ASSPTGDEQY
TRBV6-5,-,TRBJ2-2,ASSYDSAGELF
TRBV9,-,TRBJ2-2,ASNDRDKTGELF
TRBV7-9,-,TRBJ2-5,ASSFLAGVINQETQY
TRBV28,-,TRBJ1-6,ASSGGQSFVNSPLH
TRBV5-1,-,TRBJ2-7,ASSLDGTRTYEQY
TRBV5-5,-,TRBJ2-7,ASSTSRDGLGYEQY
TRBV9,-,TRBJ2-7,ASSGPSGRLSGEQY
TRBV5-1,-,TRBJ2-7,ASSPSRGSDEQY
TRBV30,-,TRBJ1-6,AWSAGYNSPLH
TRBV5-4,-,TRBJ2-3,ASSPGLSDTQY
TRBV15,-,TRBJ2-5,ATSRGGGLGETQY
TRBV6-4,-,TRBJ2-1,ASSEGTSGNYEQF
TRBV2,few,TRBJ2-1,ASIRGSSYNEQF
TRBV7-9,-,TRBJ1-2,ASSSSHGYGYT
TRBV2,-,TRBJ2-7,ASSIGGQEIEQY
TRBV5-6,once,TRBJ2-1,ASSLLGLKRDEQF
TRBV6-1,once,TRBJ2-1,ASSVSAGTEYNEQF
TRBV19,-,TRBJ1-2,ASSRQGEGYT
TRBV11-2,-,TRBJ1-3,ASTTRTGFLGLGNTIY
TRBV5-1,-,TRBJ2-3,ASSLGSSGGASTDTQY
TRBV5-5,once,TRBJ2-1,ASSLPGEQF
TRBV30,few,TRBJ2-2,AWSYRATGELF
TRBV1,-,TRBJ2-2,TSSRHGLAGGFNTGELF
TRBV5-6,-,TRBJ2-5,ASSFFVRSQETQY